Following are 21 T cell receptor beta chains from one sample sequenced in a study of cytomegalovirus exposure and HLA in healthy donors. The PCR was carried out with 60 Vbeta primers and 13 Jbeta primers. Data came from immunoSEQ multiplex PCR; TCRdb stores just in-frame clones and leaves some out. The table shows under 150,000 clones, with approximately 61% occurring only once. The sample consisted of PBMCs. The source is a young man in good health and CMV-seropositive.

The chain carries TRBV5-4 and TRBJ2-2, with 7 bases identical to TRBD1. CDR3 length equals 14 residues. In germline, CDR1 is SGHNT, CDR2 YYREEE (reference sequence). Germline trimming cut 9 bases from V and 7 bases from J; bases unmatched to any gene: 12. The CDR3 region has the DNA TGTGCCACCCAGCGCTCGCAGGGGGTCGGGGAGCTGTTTTTT. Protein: CATQRSQGVGELFF.

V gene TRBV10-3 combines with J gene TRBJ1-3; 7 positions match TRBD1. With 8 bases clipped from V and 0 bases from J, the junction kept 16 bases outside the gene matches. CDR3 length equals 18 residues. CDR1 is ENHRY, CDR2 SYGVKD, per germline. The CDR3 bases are TGTGCCATCCACACAGGGGCAGGCTCCAGATTCTCTGGAAACACCATATATTTT. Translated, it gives CAIHTGAGSRFSGNTIYF.

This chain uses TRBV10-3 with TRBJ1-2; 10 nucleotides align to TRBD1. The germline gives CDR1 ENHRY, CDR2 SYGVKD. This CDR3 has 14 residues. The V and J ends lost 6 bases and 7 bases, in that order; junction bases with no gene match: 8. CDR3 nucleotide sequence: TGTGCCATCAGCGGGGACAGGGGCGTTGGTGGCTACACCTTC. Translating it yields CAISGDRGVGGYTF.

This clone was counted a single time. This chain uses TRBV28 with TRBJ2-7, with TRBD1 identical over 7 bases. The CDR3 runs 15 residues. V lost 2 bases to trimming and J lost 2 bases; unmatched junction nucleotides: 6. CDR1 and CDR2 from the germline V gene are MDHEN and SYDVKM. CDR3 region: CASSLPRTGAYEQYF. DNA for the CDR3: TGTGCCAGCAGTTTACCCCGGACAGGAGCCTACGAGCAGTACTTC.

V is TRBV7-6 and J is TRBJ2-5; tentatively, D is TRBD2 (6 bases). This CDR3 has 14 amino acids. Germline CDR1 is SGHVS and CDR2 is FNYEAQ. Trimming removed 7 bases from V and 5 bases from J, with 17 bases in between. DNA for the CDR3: TGTGCCAGCAAGGGAGAGGCAGGAGGGGAGACCCAGTACTTC. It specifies CASKGEAGGETQYF.

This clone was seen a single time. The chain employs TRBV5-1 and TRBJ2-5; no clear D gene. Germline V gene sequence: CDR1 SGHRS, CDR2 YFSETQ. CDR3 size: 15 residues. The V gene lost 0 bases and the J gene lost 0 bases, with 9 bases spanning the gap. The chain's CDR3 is CASSLGLTHQETQYF. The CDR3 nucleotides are TGCGCCAGCAGCTTGGGACTCACCCACCAAGAGACCCAGTACTTC.

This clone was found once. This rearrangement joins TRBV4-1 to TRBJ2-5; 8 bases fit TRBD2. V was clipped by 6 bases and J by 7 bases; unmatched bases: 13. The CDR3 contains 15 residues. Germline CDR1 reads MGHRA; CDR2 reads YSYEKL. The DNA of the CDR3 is TGCGCCAGCAGACACACAACTAGCGGAGGGGGGACCCAGTACTTC. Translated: CASRHTTSGGGTQYF.

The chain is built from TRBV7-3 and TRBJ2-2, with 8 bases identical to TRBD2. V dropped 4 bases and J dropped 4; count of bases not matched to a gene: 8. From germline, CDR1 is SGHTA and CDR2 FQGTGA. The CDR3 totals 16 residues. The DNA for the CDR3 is TGTGCCAGCAGCTATTCAGCGGGAGAGAGCACCGGGGAGCTGTTTTTT. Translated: CASSYSAGESTGELFF.

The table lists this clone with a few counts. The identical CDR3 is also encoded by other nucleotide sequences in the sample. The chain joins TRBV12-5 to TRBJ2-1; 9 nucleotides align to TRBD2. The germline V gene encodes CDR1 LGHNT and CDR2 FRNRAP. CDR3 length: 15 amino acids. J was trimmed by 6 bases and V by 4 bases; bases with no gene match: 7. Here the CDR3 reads CASGWGSGSSNEQFF. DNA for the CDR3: TGTGCTAGTGGTTGGGGTAGCGGGAGTAGCAATGAGCAGTTCTTC.

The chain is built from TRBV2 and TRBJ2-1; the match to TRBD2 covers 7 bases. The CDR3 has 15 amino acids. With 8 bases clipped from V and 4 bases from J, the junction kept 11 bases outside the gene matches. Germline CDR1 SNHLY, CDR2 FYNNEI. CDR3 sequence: CASRRRLAEYNEQFF. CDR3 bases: TGTGCCAGCCGGAGGAGGCTAGCGGAATACAATGAGCAGTTCTTC.

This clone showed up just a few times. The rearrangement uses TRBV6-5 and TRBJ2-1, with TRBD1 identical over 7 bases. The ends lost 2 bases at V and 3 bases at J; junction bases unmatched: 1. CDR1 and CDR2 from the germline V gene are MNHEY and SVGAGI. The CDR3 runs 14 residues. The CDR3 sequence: CASSYRDSYNEQFF. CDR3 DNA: TGTGCCAGCAGTTACCGGGACAGCTACAATGAGCAGTTCTTC.

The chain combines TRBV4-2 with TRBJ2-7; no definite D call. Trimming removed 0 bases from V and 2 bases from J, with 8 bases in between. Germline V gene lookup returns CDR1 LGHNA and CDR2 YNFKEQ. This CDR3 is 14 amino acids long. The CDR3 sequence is CASSQESPAYEQYF. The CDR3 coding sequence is TGTGCCAGCAGCCAAGAGAGTCCCGCCTACGAGCAGTACTTC.

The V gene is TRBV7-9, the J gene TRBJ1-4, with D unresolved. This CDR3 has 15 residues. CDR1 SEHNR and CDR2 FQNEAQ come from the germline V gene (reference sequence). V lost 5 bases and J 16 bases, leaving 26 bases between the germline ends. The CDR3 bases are TGTGCCAGCAGCCCACCGGGTGGAGCCGGGGAGGCAACGTTTTTT. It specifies CASSPPGGAGEATFF.

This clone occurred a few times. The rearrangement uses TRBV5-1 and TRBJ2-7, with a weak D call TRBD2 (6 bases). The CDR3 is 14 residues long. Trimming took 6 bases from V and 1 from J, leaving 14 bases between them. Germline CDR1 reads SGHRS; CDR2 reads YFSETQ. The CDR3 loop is CASNRDGLSYEQYF. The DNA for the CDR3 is TGCGCCAGCAATCGGGACGGACTATCCTACGAGCAGTACTTC.

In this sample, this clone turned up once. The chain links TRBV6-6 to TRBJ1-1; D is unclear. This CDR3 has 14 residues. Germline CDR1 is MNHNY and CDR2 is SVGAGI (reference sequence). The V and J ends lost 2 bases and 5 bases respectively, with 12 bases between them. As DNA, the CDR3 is TGTGCCAGCAGTTACGGAGGGAGTGGAACTGAAGCTTTCTTT. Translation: CASSYGGSGTEAFF.

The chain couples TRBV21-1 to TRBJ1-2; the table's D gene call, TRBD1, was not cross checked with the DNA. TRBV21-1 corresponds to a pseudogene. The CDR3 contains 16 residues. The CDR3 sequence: CASSTEAVRKGNGYTF. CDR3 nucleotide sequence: TGTGCCAGCAGCACTGAGGCAGTGAGGAAGGGGAATGGCTACACCTTC.

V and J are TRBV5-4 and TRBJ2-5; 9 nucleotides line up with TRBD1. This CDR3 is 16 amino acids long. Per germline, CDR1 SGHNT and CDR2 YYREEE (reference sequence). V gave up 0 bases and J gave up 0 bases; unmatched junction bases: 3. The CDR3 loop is CASSLGGTGYQETQYF. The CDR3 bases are TGTGCCAGCAGCTTGGGTGGGACAGGGTACCAAGAGACCCAGTACTTC.

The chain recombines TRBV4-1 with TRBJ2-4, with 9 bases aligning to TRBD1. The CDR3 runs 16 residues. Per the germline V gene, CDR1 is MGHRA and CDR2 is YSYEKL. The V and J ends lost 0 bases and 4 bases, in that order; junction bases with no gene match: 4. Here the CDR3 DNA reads TGCGCCAGCAGCCAAGATGAGGGGACAGGGAAAAACATTCAGTACTTC. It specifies CASSQDEGTGKNIQYF.

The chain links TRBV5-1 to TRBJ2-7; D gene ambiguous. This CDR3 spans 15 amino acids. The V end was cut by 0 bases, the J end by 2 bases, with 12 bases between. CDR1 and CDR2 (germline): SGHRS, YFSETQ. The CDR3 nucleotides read TGCGCCAGCAGCTTGGGTGCAAAACTGGCCTACGAGCAGTACTTC. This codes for CASSLGAKLAYEQYF.

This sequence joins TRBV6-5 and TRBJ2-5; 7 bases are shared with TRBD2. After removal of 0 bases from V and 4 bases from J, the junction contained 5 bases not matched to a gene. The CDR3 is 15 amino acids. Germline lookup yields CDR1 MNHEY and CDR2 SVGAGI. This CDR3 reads CASSYSRTGGETQYF. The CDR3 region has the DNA TGTGCCAGCAGTTACTCCCGGACGGGAGGAGAGACCCAGTACTTC.

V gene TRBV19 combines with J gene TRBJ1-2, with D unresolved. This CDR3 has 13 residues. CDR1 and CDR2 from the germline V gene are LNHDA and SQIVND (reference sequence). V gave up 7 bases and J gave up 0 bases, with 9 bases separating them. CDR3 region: CASMIAANYGYTF. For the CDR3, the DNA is TGTGCCAGTATGATTGCAGCTAACTATGGCTACACCTTC. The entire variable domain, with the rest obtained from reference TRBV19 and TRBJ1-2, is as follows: DGGITQSPKYLFRKEGQNVTLSCEQNLNHDAMYWYRQDPGQGLRLIYYSQIVNDFQKGDIAEGYSVSREKKESFPLTVTSAQKNPTAFYLCASMIAANYGYTFGSGTRLTVV.